This passage covers 8 T cell receptor beta chains from one sample sequenced in a study of T cells after yellow fever vaccination. TCRdb re-called the 5' RACE reads with MiXCR, one entry per CDR3 protein. This sample yields 250,000 or so distinct CDR3 sequences, of which roughly 4% are seen a single time; roughly a fifth belongs to the top ten. The source was PBMCs, collected 15 days after the yellow fever booster vaccination. Source of these receptors: a man younger than 35 who received the YFV17D yellow fever vaccine.

This clonotype was detected many times. The chain joins TRBV9 to TRBJ2-2; D call uncertain. Germline loops: CDR1 SGDLS, CDR2 YYNGEE. Deletions cut 0 bases from V and 0 bases from J, with 3 bases between. This CDR3 contains 14 residues. The CDR3 loop reads CASSVAANTGELFF. DNA of the CDR3: TGTGCCAGCAGCGTAGCTGCGAACACCGGGGAGCTGTTTTTT.

In its sample, this clonotype was seen many times. The chain links TRBV12-3 or TRBV12-4 to TRBJ2-4; D is possibly TRBD1 (5 bases). Trimming left V 6 bases short and J 0 bases short, with 12 bases between. The CDR3 is 15 residues long. CDR3 DNA sequence: TGTGCCAGCAGATCGCAGGGAATAGCCAAAAACATTCAGTACTTC. This codes for CASRSQGIAKNIQYF.

This clonotype has at least ten counts. The rearrangement uses TRBV5-1 and TRBJ1-4; no definite D call. The CDR3 has 14 residues. The V end lost 4 bases, the J end lost 0 bases, and 7 bases lay between the germline ends. Germline V CDR1 and CDR2: SGHRS, YFSETQ. The CDR3 protein is CASSERATNEKLFF. The CDR3 DNA sequence: TGCGCCAGCAGCGAACGTGCAACTAATGAAAAACTGTTTTTT. The full variable domain, rest sourced from reference TRBV5-1 and TRBJ1-4, is KAGVTQTPRYLIKTRGQQVTLSCSPISGHRSVSWYQQTPGQGLQFLFEYFSETQRNKGNFPGRFSGRQFSNSRSEMNVSTLELGDSALYLCASSERATNEKLFFGSGTQLSVL.

This clonotype was seen more than once but under ten times. CDR3 sequence: CSASSGNQPQHF. In DNA form, the CDR3 reads TGCAGTGCTAGCTCTGGAAATCAGCCCCAGCATTTT. The chain combines TRBV20-1 with TRBJ1-5; D gene ambiguous. Germline lookup yields CDR1 DFQATT and CDR2 SNEGSKA (reference sequence). V was clipped by 3 bases and J by 4 bases, with 7 bases between them. The CDR3 runs 12 residues.

At least ten counts were recorded for this clonotype. The rearrangement uses TRBV10-3 and TRBJ2-3, with 9 bases fitting TRBD2. CDR3 size: 16 residues. Trimming cost V 4 bases and J 2 bases; bases outside gene matches: 7. Germline CDR1 reads ENHRY; CDR2 reads SYGVKD. CDR3 DNA: TGTGCCATCAGTGTGGGTAGCGGGGGACTCACAGATACGCAGTATTTT. This encodes CAISVGSGGLTDTQYF.

This clonotype was seen ten or more times. This chain's CDR3 is CASSFFSDSEQYV. The CDR3 bases are TGTGCCAGCAGTTTCTTCTCAGATTCCGAGCAGTACGTC. This chain links TRBV12-3 or TRBV12-4 with TRBJ2-7; D call uncertain. Trimming took 3 bases from V and 6 from J, leaving 12 bases between them. The CDR3 covers 13 residues.

This clonotype was counted at least ten times. The chain carries TRBV7-2 and TRBJ2-7; TRBD1 might be the D (6 bases). Germline CDR1 is SGHTA and CDR2 is FQGNSA. The CDR3 consists of 16 residues. The CDR3 sequence: CASRTTGQGRSHEQYV. The CDR3 DNA reads as TGTGCCAGCAGAACTACGGGGCAGGGGCGCTCCCACGAGCAGTACGTC.

In its sample, this clonotype was seen many times. The gene calls are TRBV4-3 and TRBJ2-2; 16 bases match TRBD2. V was pared by 4 bases and J by 5 bases, with 10 bases of the junction left unmatched. Germline lookup yields CDR1 LGHNA and CDR2 YSLEER. The CDR3 loop spans 19 amino acids. The CDR3 region has the DNA TGCGCCAGCAGCCTCGGGACTAGCGGGGGGGATCTGGGAACCGGGGAGCTGTTTTTT. Amino acid sequence: CASSLGTSGGDLGTGELFF.